This T cell receptor beta chain is from a study of CD8+CD57+ T cells in acquired aplastic anemia. Study overall: Sorted CD4+ and CD8+ cells yielded DNA averaging around 3.2 ug.

Overall study results and limits: Any difference that existed in CD8+ Simpson's diversity between patients and controls was not significant. Roughly 28 was the count of CD8+ CDR3 sequences that patients shared with controls.

Looked up from germline, CDR1 is LNHDA and CDR2 is SQIVND (reference sequence). The CDR3 covers 16 residues. V lost 0 bases and J lost 7, with 13 bases in between. Previously, flow cytometry had revealed CD8+CD57+ cell expansion in the patients chosen for sequencing. The cohort consisted entirely of patients having severe acquired aplastic anemia. Many counts were recorded for this clonotype. No antigen is known for it. TCR beta VDJ and CDR3 profiles were obtained from a genomic DNA template. TCRdb reprocessed the reads with MiXCR, giving one entry per CDR3 protein. The table includes approximately 470,000 distinct CDR3 sequences, over 25% detected once.

This chain connects TRBV19 to TRBJ1-6; D remains unclear. Source material: sorted CD4+, CD8+, or CD8+CD57+ T cells (not recorded which) from PBMCs. This sequence originates from a human donor with aplastic anemia. CDR3 nucleotide sequence: TGTGCCAGTAGTATAGATGCCAGTTCGGGAAATTCACCCCTCCACTTT. Amino acids: CASSIDASSGNSPLHF.